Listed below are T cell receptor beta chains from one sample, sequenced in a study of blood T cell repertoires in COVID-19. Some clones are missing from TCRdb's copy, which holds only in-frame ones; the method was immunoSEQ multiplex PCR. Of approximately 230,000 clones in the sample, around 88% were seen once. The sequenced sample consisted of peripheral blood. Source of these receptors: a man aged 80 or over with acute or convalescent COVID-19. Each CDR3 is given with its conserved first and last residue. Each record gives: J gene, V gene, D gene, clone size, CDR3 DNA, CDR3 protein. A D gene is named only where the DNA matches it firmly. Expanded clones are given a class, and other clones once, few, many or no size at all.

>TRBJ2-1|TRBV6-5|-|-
TGTGCCAGCAACCCAGAGGGAAACACTTACAATGAGCAGTTCTTC
CASNPEGNTYNEQFF
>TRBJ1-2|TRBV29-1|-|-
TGCAGCGTTGGACAGGCGGACTATGGCTACACCTTC
CSVGQADYGYTF
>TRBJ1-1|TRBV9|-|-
TGTGCCAGCAGCGTAGCATCAATGAACACTGAAGCTTTCTTT
CASSVASMNTEAFF
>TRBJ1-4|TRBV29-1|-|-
TGCAGCGTTGAAGAAGGGCAGGGGAAAGGTGAAAAACTGTTTTTT
CSVEEGQGKGEKLFF
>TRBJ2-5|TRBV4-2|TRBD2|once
TGTGCCAGCAGCCAAGACGGAACTAGCGGGGGTGAGACCCAGTACTTC
CASSQDGTSGGETQYF
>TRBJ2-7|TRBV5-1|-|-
TGCGCCAGCAGCTTGCGGCGGGCGGCGACCTACGAGCAGTACTTC
CASSLRRAATYEQYF
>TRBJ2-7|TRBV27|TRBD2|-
TGTGCCAGCAGCTCTAGCGGGAGGGTATACGAGCAGTACTTC
CASSSSGRVYEQYF
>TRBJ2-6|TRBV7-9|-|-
TGTGCCAGCAGCTTAGGCAGGGGTGTTACTGGGGCCAACGTCCTGACTTTC
CASSLGRGVTGANVLTF
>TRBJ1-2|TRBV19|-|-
TGTGCCACAAGGGGATACGGGAGGGGCCATGGCTACACCTTC
CATRGYGRGHGYTF
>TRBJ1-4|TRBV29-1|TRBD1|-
TGCAGCGTTGGACAGGGGAATGAAAAACTGTTTTTT
CSVGQGNEKLFF
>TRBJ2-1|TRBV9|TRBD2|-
TGTGCCAGCAGCGTAGCCCTAACTAGCGGCCTCTACAATGAGCAGTTCTTC
CASSVALTSGLYNEQFF
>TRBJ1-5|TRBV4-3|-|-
TGCGCCAGCAGCCAAGGGCGGGCCAATCAGCCCCAGCATTTT
CASSQGRANQPQHF
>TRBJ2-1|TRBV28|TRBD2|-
TGTGCCAGCAGGGAACCGACTAGCGGTTACAATGAGCAGTTCTTC
CASREPTSGYNEQFF
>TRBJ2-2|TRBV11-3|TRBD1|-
TGTGCCAGCAGCGCTGGACAGGGAGACACCGGGGAGCTGTTTTTT
CASSAGQGDTGELFF
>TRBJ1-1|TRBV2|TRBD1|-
TGTGCCAGCAGTGGGGACAGGTACACTGAAGCTTTCTTT
CASSGDRYTEAFF
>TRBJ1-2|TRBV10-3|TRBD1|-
TGTGCCATCCGGGACAGGGGTGGCTACACCTTC
CAIRDRGGYTF
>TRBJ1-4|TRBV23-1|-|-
TGCGCCAGCAGTCAGAGGCGGCAGCCTAATGAAAAACTGTTTTTT
CASSQRRQPNEKLFF
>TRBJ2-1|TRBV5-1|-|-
TGCGCCAGCAGCTTGCAGGGCACGGGGGATGAGCAGTTCTTC
CASSLQGTGDEQFF
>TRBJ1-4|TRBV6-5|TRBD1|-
TGTGCCAGCAGTTACCGGACAGGGGGCGGTGAAAAACTGTTTTTT
CASSYRTGGGEKLFF
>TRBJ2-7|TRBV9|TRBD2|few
TGTGCCAGCACCTCATTTGTAGGACTAGCGGAGTCTTACGAGCAGTACTTC
CASTSFVGLAESYEQYF
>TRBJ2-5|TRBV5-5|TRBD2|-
TGTGCCAGCAGCCTGACTACCGGGACTAACCAAGAGACCCAGTACTTC
CASSLTTGTNQETQYF
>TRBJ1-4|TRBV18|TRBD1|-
TGTGCCAGCTCACCAGCACAGGGGACAACTAATGAAAAACTGTTTTTT
CASSPAQGTTNEKLFF
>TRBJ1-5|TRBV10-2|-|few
TGCGCCAGCAGTGAGCCAAATCAGCCCCAGCATTTT
CASSEPNQPQHF